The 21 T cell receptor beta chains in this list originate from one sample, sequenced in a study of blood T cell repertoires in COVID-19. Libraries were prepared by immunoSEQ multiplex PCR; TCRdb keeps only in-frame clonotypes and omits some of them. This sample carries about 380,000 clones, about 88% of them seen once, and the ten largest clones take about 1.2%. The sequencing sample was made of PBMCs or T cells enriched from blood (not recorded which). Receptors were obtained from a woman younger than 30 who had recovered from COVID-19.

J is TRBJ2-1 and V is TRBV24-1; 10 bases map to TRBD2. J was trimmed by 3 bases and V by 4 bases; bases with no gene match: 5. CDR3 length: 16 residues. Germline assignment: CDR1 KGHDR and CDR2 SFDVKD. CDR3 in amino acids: CATSETGTSDYNEQFF. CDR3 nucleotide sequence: TGTGCCACCAGTGAAACCGGGACTAGCGACTACAATGAGCAGTTCTTC.

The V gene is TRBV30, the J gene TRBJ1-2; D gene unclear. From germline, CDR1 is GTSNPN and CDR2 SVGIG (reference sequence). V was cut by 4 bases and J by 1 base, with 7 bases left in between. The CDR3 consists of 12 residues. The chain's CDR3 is CAWNSVNYGYTF. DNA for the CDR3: TGTGCCTGGAACTCTGTTAACTATGGCTACACCTTC.

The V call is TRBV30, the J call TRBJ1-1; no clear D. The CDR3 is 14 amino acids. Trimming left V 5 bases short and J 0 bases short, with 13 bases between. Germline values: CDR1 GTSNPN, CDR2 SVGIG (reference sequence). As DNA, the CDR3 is TGTGCCTGGCATTTCCCACTCATGAACACTGAAGCTTTCTTT. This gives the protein CAWHFPLMNTEAFF.

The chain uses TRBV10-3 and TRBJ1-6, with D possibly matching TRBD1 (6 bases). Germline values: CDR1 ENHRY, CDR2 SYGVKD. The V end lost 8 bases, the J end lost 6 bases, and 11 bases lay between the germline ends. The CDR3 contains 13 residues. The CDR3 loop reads CAIGEGGNSPLHF. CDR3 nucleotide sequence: TGTGCCATCGGGGAAGGGGGTAATTCACCCCTCCACTTT.

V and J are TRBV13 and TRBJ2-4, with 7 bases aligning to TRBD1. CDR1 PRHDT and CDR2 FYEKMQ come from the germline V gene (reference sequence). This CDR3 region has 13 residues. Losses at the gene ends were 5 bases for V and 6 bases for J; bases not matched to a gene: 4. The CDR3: CASSARGRNIQYF. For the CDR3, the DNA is TGTGCCAGCAGCGCAAGGGGGCGAAACATTCAGTACTTC.

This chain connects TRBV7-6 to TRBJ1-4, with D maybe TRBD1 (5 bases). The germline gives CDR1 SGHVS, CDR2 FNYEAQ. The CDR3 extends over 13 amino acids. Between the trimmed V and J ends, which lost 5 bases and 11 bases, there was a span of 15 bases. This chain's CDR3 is CASSPTFGGKLFF. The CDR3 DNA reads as TGTGCCAGCAGCCCTACATTTGGGGGGAAACTGTTTTTT.

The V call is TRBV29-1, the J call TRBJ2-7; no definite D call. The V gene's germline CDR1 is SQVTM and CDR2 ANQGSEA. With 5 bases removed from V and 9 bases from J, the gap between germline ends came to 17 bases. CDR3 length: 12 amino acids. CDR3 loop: CSVSLFDRGQYF. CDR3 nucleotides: TGCAGCGTTTCCCTCTTTGATAGAGGGCAGTACTTC.

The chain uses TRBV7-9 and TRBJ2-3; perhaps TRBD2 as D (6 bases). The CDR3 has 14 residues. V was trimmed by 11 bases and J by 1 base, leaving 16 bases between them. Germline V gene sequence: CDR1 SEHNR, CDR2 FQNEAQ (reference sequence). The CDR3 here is CAAGGPGGTDTQYF. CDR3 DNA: TGTGCCGCAGGAGGGCCGGGGGGCACAGATACGCAGTATTTT.

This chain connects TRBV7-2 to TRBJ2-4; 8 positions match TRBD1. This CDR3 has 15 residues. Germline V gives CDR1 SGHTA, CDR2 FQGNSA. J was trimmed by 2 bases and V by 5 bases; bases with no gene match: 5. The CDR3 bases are TGTGCCAGCAGCCCAGGGGGCGGCACCAAAAACATTCAGTACTTC. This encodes CASSPGGGTKNIQYF.

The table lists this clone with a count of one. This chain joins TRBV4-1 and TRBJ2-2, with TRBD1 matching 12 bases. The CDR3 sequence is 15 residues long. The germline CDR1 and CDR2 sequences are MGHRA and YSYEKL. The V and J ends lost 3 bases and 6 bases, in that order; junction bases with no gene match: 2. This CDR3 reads CASSQGQGASGELFF. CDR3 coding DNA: TGCGCCAGCAGCCAGGGACAGGGGGCGTCCGGGGAGCTGTTTTTT.

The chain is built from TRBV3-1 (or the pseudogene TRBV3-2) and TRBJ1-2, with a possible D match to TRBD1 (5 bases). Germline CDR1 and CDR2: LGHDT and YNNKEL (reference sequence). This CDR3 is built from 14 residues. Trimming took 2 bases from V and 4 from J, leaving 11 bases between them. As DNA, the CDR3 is TGTGCCAGCAGCCAACGAGGGGAGGTCTATGGCTACACCTTC. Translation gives CASSQRGEVYGYTF.

CDR3: CASRMTSGGDTQYF. CDR3 coding DNA: TGTGCCAGCAGGATGACTAGCGGAGGAGATACGCAGTATTTT. The gene calls are TRBV5-6 and TRBJ2-3, with TRBD2 matching 9 bases. The V and J ends lost 5 bases and 5 bases, in that order; junction bases with no gene match: 6. The length of the CDR3 is 14 residues. Per the germline V gene, CDR1 is SGHDT and CDR2 is YYEEEE.

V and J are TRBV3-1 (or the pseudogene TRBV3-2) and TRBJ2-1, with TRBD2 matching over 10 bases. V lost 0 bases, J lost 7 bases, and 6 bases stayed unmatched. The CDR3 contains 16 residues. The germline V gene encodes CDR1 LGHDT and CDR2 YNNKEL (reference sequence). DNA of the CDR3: TGTGCCAGCAGCCAAGAAGTAGCGGGGGGACTGAATGAGCAGTTCTTC. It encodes CASSQEVAGGLNEQFF.

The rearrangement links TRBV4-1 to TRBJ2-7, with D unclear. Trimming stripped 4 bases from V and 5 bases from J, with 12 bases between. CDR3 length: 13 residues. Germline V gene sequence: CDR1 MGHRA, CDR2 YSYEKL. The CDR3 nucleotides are TGCGCCAGCAGCCCATCTCCTCCAGACGAGCAGTACTTC. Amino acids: CASSPSPPDEQYF.

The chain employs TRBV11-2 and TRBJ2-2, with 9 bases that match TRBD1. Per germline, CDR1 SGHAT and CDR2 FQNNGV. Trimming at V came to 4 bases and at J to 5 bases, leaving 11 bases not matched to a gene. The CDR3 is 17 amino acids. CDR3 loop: CASSSYPGTGRTGELFF. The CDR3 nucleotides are TGTGCCAGCAGCTCTTACCCCGGGACAGGGAGGACCGGGGAGCTGTTTTTT.

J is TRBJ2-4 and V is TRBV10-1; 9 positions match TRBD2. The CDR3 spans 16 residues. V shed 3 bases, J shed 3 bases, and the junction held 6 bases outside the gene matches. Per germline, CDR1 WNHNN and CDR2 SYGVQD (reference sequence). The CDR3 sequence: CASSDGASGDKNIQYF. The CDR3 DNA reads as TGCGCCAGCAGTGATGGGGCTAGCGGGGACAAAAACATTCAGTACTTC.

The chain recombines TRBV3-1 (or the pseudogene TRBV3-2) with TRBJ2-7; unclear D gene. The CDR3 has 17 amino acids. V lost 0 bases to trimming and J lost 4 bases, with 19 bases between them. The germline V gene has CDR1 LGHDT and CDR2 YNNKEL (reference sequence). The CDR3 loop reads CASSQDGAASFFYEQYF. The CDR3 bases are TGTGCCAGCAGCCAAGATGGAGCAGCTTCTTTTTTTTACGAGCAGTACTTC.

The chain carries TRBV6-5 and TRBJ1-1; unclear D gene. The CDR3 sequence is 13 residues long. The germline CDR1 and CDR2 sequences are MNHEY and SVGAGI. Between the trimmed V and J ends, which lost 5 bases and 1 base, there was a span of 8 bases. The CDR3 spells CASSLSPNTEAFF. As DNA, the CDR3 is TGTGCCAGCAGTCTCTCCCCGAACACTGAAGCTTTCTTT.

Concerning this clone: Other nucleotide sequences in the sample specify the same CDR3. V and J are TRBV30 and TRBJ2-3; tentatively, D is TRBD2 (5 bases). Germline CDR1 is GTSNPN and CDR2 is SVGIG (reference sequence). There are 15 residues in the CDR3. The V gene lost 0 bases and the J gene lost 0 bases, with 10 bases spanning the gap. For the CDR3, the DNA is TGTGCCTGGAGTGTAGGTAGGACTAGCACAGATACGCAGTATTTT. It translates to CAWSVGRTSTDTQYF.

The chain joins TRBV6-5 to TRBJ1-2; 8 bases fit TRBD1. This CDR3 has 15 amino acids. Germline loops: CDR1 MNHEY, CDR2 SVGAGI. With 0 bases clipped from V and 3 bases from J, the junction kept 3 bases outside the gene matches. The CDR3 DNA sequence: TGTGCCAGCAGTTACTCTACAGGGGGACACTATGGCTACACCTTC. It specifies CASSYSTGGHYGYTF.

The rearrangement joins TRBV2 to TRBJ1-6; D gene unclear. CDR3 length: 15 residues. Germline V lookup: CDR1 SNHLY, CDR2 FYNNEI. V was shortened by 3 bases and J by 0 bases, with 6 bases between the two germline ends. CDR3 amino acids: CASSDTSSYNSPLHF. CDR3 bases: TGTGCCAGCAGTGACACCAGCTCCTATAATTCACCCCTCCACTTT.